The T cell receptor beta chain under discussion was sequenced for a study of human T cells and chemical hapten exposure. Turning to this clonotype: Its cognate antigen is unknown.

The library put unique molecular identifiers onto individual cDNA molecules. Original processing notes: Between roughly 23,224 and 700,000 TCRs appeared in each sample, and the median stood at roughly 100,000. TCRdb recomputed calls from the reads with MiXCR, one row per CDR3 protein. The V and J calls come from TCRdb's annotation, not from the publication. The sample carries 95,000 to 150,000 distinct CDR3 sequences, roughly 8.5% recorded once. Whole-study findings and limits: TCRs whose frequency exceeded 1 in 1000 remained the same following DPC sensitization.

The authors extracted total RNA from unfractionated whole blood. In germline, CDR1 is LNHDA, CDR2 SQIVND (reference sequence). The ends were cut back, 8 bases at V and 6 bases at J, with 22 bases in the middle. The CDR3 consists of 15 residues. The rearrangement links TRBV19 to TRBJ1-2; possible D gene TRBD1, 5 bases. Sequenced sample: whole blood. The receptor's source is a human donor in good health. Some clones in this sample may be carry-over from other donors' samples. The CDR3 here is CASADSLPGVDGYTF. The CDR3 region has the DNA TGTGCCAGTGCAGACAGTCTCCCGGGGGTCGATGGCTACACCTTC.